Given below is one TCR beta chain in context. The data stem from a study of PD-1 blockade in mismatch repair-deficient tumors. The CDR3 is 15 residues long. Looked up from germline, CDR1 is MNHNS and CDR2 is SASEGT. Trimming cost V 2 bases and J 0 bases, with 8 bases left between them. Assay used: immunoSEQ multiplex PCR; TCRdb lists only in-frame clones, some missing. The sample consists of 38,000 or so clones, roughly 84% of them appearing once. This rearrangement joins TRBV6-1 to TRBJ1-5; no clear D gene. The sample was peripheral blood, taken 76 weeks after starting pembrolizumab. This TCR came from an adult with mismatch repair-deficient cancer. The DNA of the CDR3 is TGTGCCAGCAGTGAAAGTAGTTATAGCAATCAGCCCCAGCATTTT. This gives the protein CASSESSYSNQPQHF.